This is a list of T cell receptor beta chains from one sample in a study of blood T cells in healthy people across ages. Via MiXCR, TCRdb re-called the 5' RACE reads, giving one row per CDR3 protein. The table has around 500,000 distinct CDR3 sequences, around 48% seen once. Input material: blood. These receptors all stem from a man older than 75 in good health. The CDR3 runs from the conserved cysteine through the conserved F or W. The order of the fields is V gene, D gene, clone size, J gene, CDR3 protein, CDR3 DNA. The D gene is left open where the match is weak. The size of a clone is reported for some rows only, either as once, few or many, or as a class for expanded clones.

TRBV7-9,NA,NA,TRBJ1-2,CASSLLGVNYGYTF,TGTGCCAGCAGTTTACTAGGAGTGAACTATGGCTACACCTTC
TRBV29-1,NA,NA,TRBJ2-1,CSAEGLGGGGYYNEQFF,TGCAGCGCCGAGGGGCTAGGAGGAGGGGGCTACTACAATGAGCAGTTCTTC
TRBV6-5,NA,few,TRBJ1-4,CASSLRTGTKGEKLFF,TGTGCCAGCAGCTTACGAACCGGGACAAAGGGTGAAAAACTGTTTTTT
TRBV29-1,NA,few,TRBJ2-2,CSVQSQGGTGELFF,TGCAGCGTTCAGTCCCAGGGAGGCACCGGGGAGCTGTTTTTT
TRBV9,TRBD2,NA,TRBJ2-3,CASSAPEGIGLAGVPTADTQYF,TGTGCCAGCAGCGCCCCGGAGGGGATAGGACTAGCGGGGGTGCCTACCGCGGATACGCAGTATTTT
TRBV20-1,NA,NA,TRBJ1-2,CSARAGTGNGYTF,TGCAGTGCTAGGGCCGGGACGGGAAATGGCTACACCTTC
TRBV20-1,NA,NA,TRBJ1-2,CSAVGTGFDGYTF,TGCAGTGCCGTGGGGACTGGGTTTGACGGCTACACCTTC
TRBV20-1,TRBD1,few,TRBJ2-1,CSAIPGTGGDNEQFF,TGCAGTGCTATACCCGGGACAGGGGGTGACAATGAGCAGTTCTTC
TRBV6-5,NA,few,TRBJ1-1,CASSQGSNMNTEAFF,TGTGCCAGCAGTCAGGGATCCAATATGAACACTGAAGCTTTCTTT
TRBV3-1,NA,few,TRBJ2-7,CATTQDNYEQYF,TGTGCCACTACGCAGGACAACTACGAGCAGTACTTC
TRBV6-6,NA,few,TRBJ2-7,CASQAEVASYEQYF,TGTGCCAGTCAAGCGGAGGTGGCCTCCTACGAGCAGTACTTC
TRBV6-5,NA,medium-sized,TRBJ2-3,CASRSGLDTQYF,TGTGCCAGCAGATCGGGTTTGGATACGCAGTATTTT
TRBV9,NA,few,TRBJ2-1,CASSVGISEQFF,TGTGCCAGCAGCGTAGGGATTAGCGAGCAGTTCTTC
TRBV6-5,NA,NA,TRBJ1-1,CASSYGGLNTEAFF,TGTGCCAGCAGTTACGGAGGGCTGAACACTGAAGCTTTCTTT
TRBV7-2,NA,NA,TRBJ2-6,CASSVRRGRGANVLTF,TGTGCCAGCAGCGTACGACGAGGACGGGGGGCCAACGTCCTGACTTTC
TRBV25-1,TRBD1,NA,TRBJ1-2,CASSTTGQGNYGYTF,TGTGCCAGCAGTACGACGGGACAGGGGAACTATGGCTACACCTTC
TRBV4-3,NA,NA,TRBJ1-4,CANSQDIGGGEEKLFF,TGCGCCAACAGCCAAGATATCGGCGGGGGTGAAGAAAAACTGTTTTTT
TRBV7-7,TRBD1,NA,TRBJ2-7,CASSPDRAREQYF,TGTGCTAGCAGCCCAGACAGGGCCCGCGAGCAGTACTTC
TRBV20-1,TRBD2,many,TRBJ2-7,CSAWTSGTHYEQYF,TGCAGTGCCTGGACTAGCGGGACCCACTACGAGCAGTACTTC
TRBV7-2,TRBD2,NA,TRBJ2-1,CATKAGDPFSEQFF,TGTGCCACGAAAGCGGGGGACCCTTTTAGTGAGCAGTTCTTC
TRBV3-1,TRBD2,NA,TRBJ2-5,CASSQGASGDRETQYF,TGTGCCAGCAGCCAAGGCGCTAGCGGGGACAGAGAGACCCAGTACTTC
TRBV20-1,NA,few,TRBJ2-2,CSARVPGPNTGELFF,TGCAGTGCTAGAGTACCAGGTCCGAACACCGGGGAGCTGTTTTTT
TRBV12-3/TRBV12-4,NA,NA,TRBJ1-5,CASSYWNSNQPQHF,TGTGCCAGCAGTTATTGGAATAGCAATCAGCCCCAGCATTTT
TRBV20-1,NA,NA,TRBJ2-7,CSARDWGTGVYEQYF,TGCAGTGCTAGAGATTGGGGGACGGGGGTTTACGAGCAGTACTTC
TRBV7-2,TRBD1,NA,TRBJ1-5,CASSLAGTGKTQPQHF,TGTGCCAGCAGCTTAGCCGGGACAGGGAAGACTCAGCCCCAGCATTTT
TRBV20-1,NA,NA,TRBJ1-1,CSARLPKGNTEAFF,TGCAGTGCTAGACTTCCGAAAGGCAACACTGAAGCTTTCTTT
TRBV20-1,TRBD2,few,TRBJ2-3,CSATTGGPNPRTDTQYF,TGCAGTGCCACTACGGGGGGGCCGAACCCACGCACAGATACGCAGTATTTT
TRBV2,TRBD1,NA,TRBJ2-5,CASTNPGQPRETQYF,TGTGCCAGTACCAATCCGGGACAGCCCCGAGAGACCCAGTACTTC
TRBV20-1,NA,NA,TRBJ1-2,CSAIDHGDGYTF,TGCAGTGCTATAGATCACGGGGATGGCTACACCTTC
TRBV4-2,NA,NA,TRBJ2-3,CASSPATRGSDTQYF,TGTGCCAGCAGCCCGGCAACGCGAGGGTCAGATACGCAGTATTTT
TRBV7-8,NA,NA,TRBJ2-7,CASSLAGSFAPYEQYF,TGTGCCAGCAGCTTAGCTGGCAGCTTCGCGCCCTACGAGCAGTACTTC
TRBV29-1,NA,few,TRBJ2-3,CSIQSRLRGGGRPTDTQYF,TGCAGCATCCAAAGCCGGCTTCGAGGGGGAGGAAGGCCTACAGATACGCAGTATTTT
TRBV13,NA,NA,TRBJ2-7,CASSLSVEGEQYF,TGTGCCAGCAGCTTATCGGTGGAAGGGGAGCAGTACTTC
TRBV29-1,NA,NA,TRBJ2-5,CSVGGREQETQYF,TGCAGCGTTGGGGGCCGGGAGCAAGAGACCCAGTACTTC
TRBV29-1,TRBD1,NA,TRBJ1-2,CSVGDRANYGYTF,TGCAGCGTTGGGGACAGAGCTAACTATGGCTACACCTTC
TRBV20-1,TRBD1,NA,TRBJ2-7,CSAHRGFREQYF,TGCAGTGCTCACAGGGGTTTCAGGGAGCAGTACTTC
TRBV4-1,NA,NA,TRBJ2-7,CASSQRTWNYEQYF,TGCGCCAGCAGCCAACGGACTTGGAACTACGAGCAGTACTTC
TRBV20-1,NA,NA,TRBJ2-5,CSASQDSSQETQYF,TGCAGTGCTTCCCAGGACAGCAGTCAAGAGACCCAGTACTTC
TRBV7-3,NA,few,TRBJ2-1,CASSLTLGEQFF,TGTGCCAGCAGCTTAACCCTGGGTGAGCAGTTCTTC
TRBV24-1,NA,NA,TRBJ1-5,CATSDPRGSNQPQHF,TGTGCCACCAGTGATCCCCGGGGATCCAATCAGCCCCAGCATTTT